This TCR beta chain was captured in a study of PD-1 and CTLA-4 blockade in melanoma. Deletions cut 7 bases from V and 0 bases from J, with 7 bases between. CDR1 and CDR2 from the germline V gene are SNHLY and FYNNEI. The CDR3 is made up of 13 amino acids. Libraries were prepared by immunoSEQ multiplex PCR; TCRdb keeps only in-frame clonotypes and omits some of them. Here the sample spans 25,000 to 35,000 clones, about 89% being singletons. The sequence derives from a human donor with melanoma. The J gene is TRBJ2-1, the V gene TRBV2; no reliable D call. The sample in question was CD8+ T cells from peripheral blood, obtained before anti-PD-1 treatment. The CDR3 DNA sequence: TGTGCCAGCATGCTAAGCTCCTACAATGAGCAGTTCTTC. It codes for CASMLSSYNEQFF. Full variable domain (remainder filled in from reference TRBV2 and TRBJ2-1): EPEVTQTPSHQVTQMGQEVILRCVPISNHLYFYWYRQILGQKVEFLVSFYNNEISEKSEIFDDQFSVERPDGSNFTLKIRSTKLEDSAMYFCASMLSSYNEQFFGPGTRLTVL.